Listed here are 18 T cell receptor beta chains from one sample, sequenced in a study of T-cell reconstitution after alpha-beta-depleted transplantation in children. Unique molecular identifiers were incorporated into the prepared TCRbeta library. One entry per CDR3 protein results from TCRdb running MiXCR on the PCR reads. Seen here are hundreds of thousands of distinct CDR3 sequences, roughly 33% observed once, and the top ten hold approximately 2.3%. Specimen: PBMCs from the stem cell graft donor, collected from the stem cell graft. The receptors were sampled from a human donor who donated a stem cell graft to a child with aplastic anemia.

Only a few counts were recorded for this clonotype. This CDR3 reads CASSPLGQTDTQYF. For the CDR3, the DNA is TGTGCCAGCAGTCCTCTTGGACAGACAGATACGCAGTATTTT. The gene calls are TRBV25-1 and TRBJ2-3, with D possibly being TRBD1 (6 bases). V lost 5 bases to trimming and J lost 3 bases, with 12 bases between them. CDR1 is MGHDK, CDR2 SYGVNS, per germline. This CDR3 is built from 14 residues. Based on the CDR3 plus reference TRBV25-1 and TRBJ2-3, the full variable domain is EADIYQTPRYLVIGTGKKITLECSQTMGHDKMYWYQQDPGMELHLIHYSYGVNSTEKGDLSSESTVSRIRTEHFPLTLESARPSHTSQYLCASSPLGQTDTQYFGPGTRLTVL.

The chain employs TRBV3-1 and TRBJ2-2, with 7 nucleotides matching TRBD1. The junction had 10 bases not matched to a gene; V was cut back by 6 bases and J by 6 bases. Germline-derived CDR1 and CDR2 are LGHDT and YNNKEL (reference sequence). This CDR3 is 15 amino acids long. In nucleotides, the CDR3 is TGTGCCAGCAGTTACGGGACAGCACACGCCGGGGAGCTGTTTTTT. Residues: CASSYGTAHAGELFF.

This clonotype has only one observation. The chain is built from TRBV18 and TRBJ1-5; D may be TRBD1 (6 bases). Germline lookup yields CDR1 KGHSH and CDR2 LQKENI. This CDR3 comprises 15 residues. Deletions cut 0 bases from V and 4 bases from J, with 10 bases between. The CDR3 loop is CASSPPDRQNQPQHF. CDR3 coding DNA: TGTGCCAGCTCACCACCGGACAGACAGAATCAGCCCCAGCATTTT.

The chain is built from TRBV5-1 and TRBJ2-2; 8 nucleotides match TRBD1. Germline V gene data show CDR1 as SGHRS and CDR2 as YFSETQ. The length of the CDR3 is 16 residues. The J segment lost 0 bases and the V segment lost 3 bases, leaving 4 bases of the junction unmatched. The DNA of the CDR3 is TGCGCCAGCAGCTCAGGACAGGGAACGAACACCGGGGAGCTGTTTTTT. This translates into CASSSGQGTNTGELFF.

This chain joins TRBV27 and TRBJ1-1; unclear D gene. Germline V gene data show CDR1 as MNHEY and CDR2 as SMNVEV (reference sequence). V was shortened by 3 bases and J by 0 bases, with 8 bases between the two germline ends. The CDR3 has 14 amino acids. CDR3 residues: CASSFRNLNTEAFF. CDR3 in DNA: TGTGCCAGCAGTTTCAGGAACTTGAACACTGAAGCTTTCTTT.

V gene TRBV12-2 combines with J gene TRBJ1-5; the DNA was not compared with TRBD1, the D call given in the table. TRBV12-2 is labeled a pseudogene. This CDR3 spans 15 amino acids. Written as DNA, the CDR3 is TGTGCAAGTCGCCAGACAGGGGGTCACAATCAGCCCCAGCATTTT. The encoded protein is CASRQTGGHNQPQHF.

There are a few counts of this clonotype. The chain joins TRBV15 to TRBJ2-1; 14 positions match TRBD2. The junction had 11 bases not matched to a gene; V was cut back by 0 bases and J by 4 bases. The CDR3 is made up of 20 amino acids. Germline V gives CDR1 LNHNV, CDR2 YYDKDF (reference sequence). CDR3 coding DNA: TGTGCCACCAGCAGAGATGGGGCGGGACTAGCGGGAGTCCGGTACAATGAGCAGTTCTTC. Protein: CATSRDGAGLAGVRYNEQFF.

The V gene is TRBV6-2 or TRBV6-3, the J gene TRBJ2-3; D unclear. This CDR3 has 14 residues. The germline V and J ends were trimmed by 6 bases and 4 bases, with 14 bases remaining between them. Germline CDR1 MNHEY, CDR2 SVGEGT. The DNA of the CDR3 is TGTGCCAGCAGAGAATACAGACCGGCAGATACGCAGTATTTT. Protein sequence: CASREYRPADTQYF.

This chain connects TRBV15 to TRBJ2-5, with D unresolved. CDR3 size: 15 residues. In germline, CDR1 is LNHNV, CDR2 YYDKDF (reference sequence). The V end lost 3 bases, the J end lost 1 base, and 12 bases lay between the germline ends. The DNA for the CDR3 is TGTGCCACCAGCAGGCTACCACTACCCCAAGAGACCCAGTACTTC. It translates to CATSRLPLPQETQYF.

This clonotype was observed a few times. V usage is TRBV11-3 and J usage is TRBJ1-6; tentatively, D is TRBD1 (5 bases). From germline, CDR1 is SGHNT and CDR2 YENEEA. This CDR3 spans 21 amino acids. Between the trimmed V and J ends, which lost 5 bases and 0 bases, there was a span of 26 bases. In nucleotides, the CDR3 is TGTGCCAGCAGCCACCTGGGACTGTCGGATCGTACGTCCTCCTATAATTCACCCCTCCACTTT. Translating gives CASSHLGLSDRTSSYNSPLHF. Full variable domain (rest looked up from reference TRBV11-3 and TRBJ1-6): EAGVVQSPRYKIIEKKQPVAFWCNPISGHNTLYWYLQNLGQGPELLIRYENEEAVDDSQLPKDRFSAERLKGVDSTLKIQPAELGDSAVYLCASSHLGLSDRTSSYNSPLHFGNGTRLTVT.

This clonotype was counted between two and nine times. The gene calls are TRBV6-1 and TRBJ1-5; weak D call: TRBD1 (6 bases). The CDR3 runs to 14 residues. V lost 5 bases to trimming and J lost 3 bases, with 11 bases between them. Germline CDR1 is MNHNS and CDR2 is SASEGT. The CDR3 bases are TGTGCCAGCAGTCGTCAGGGGATCAATCAGCCCCAGCATTTT. Translating gives CASSRQGINQPQHF.

The gene calls are TRBV29-1 and TRBJ1-4; the D gene is possibly TRBD1 (6 bases). The V end lost 3 bases, the J end lost 3 bases, and 11 bases lay between the germline ends. Germline loops: CDR1 SQVTM, CDR2 ANQGSEA. The CDR3 length is 14 residues. The CDR3 is CSVDGGAANEKLFF. The DNA for the CDR3 is TGCAGCGTTGATGGGGGGGCAGCTAATGAAAAACTGTTTTTT.

The chain employs TRBV5-1 and TRBJ2-7; perhaps D is TRBD1 or TRBD2 (6 bases each). Trimming pared 2 bases from V and 5 bases from J, leaving 14 bases between. CDR3 size: 14 residues. Germline V gives CDR1 SGHRS, CDR2 YFSETQ. CDR3: CASSFGGPGHEQYV. DNA of the CDR3: TGCGCCAGCAGCTTCGGGGGCCCGGGTCACGAGCAGTACGTC.

The V gene is TRBV12-3 or TRBV12-4, the J gene TRBJ1-1; 9 bases agree with TRBD1. This CDR3 is built from 16 residues. Trimming at V came to 2 bases and at J to 12 bases, leaving 16 bases not matched to a gene. CDR3 nucleotide sequence: TGTGCCAGCAGTTTAAGGCGGGGACAGGGTGGGGGAAGTACTTTCTTT. Protein: CASSLRRGQGGGSTFF.

The chain couples TRBV20-1 to TRBJ1-1; D remains unclear. Germline lookup yields CDR1 DFQATT and CDR2 SNEGSKA (reference sequence). Trimming stripped 3 bases from V and 3 bases from J, with 8 bases between. CDR3 size: 12 residues. The CDR3 spells CSARVDYTEAFF. The CDR3 DNA follows: TGCAGTGCTAGGGTTGACTACACTGAAGCTTTCTTT.

This sequence joins TRBV5-5 and TRBJ2-2; 9 nucleotides line up with TRBD1. The ends lost 0 bases at V and 1 base at J; junction bases unmatched: 7. The CDR3 runs to 18 residues. Germline CDR1 is SGHKS and CDR2 is YYEKEE (reference sequence). The CDR3 DNA reads TGTGCCAGCAGCTTGGATCCCCGGACAGGGGTGAACACCGGGGAGCTGTTTTTT. It specifies CASSLDPRTGVNTGELFF. The full variable domain, in which reference TRBV5-5 and TRBJ2-2 provide the parts outside the CDR3, is DAGVTQSPTHLIKTRGQQVTLRCSPISGHKSVSWYQQVLGQGPQFIFQYYEKEERGRGNFPDRFSARQFPNYSSELNVNALLLGDSALYLCASSLDPRTGVNTGELFFGEGSRLTVL.

Ten or more counts support this clonotype. V is TRBV7-2 and J is TRBJ2-3; no clear D. V was clipped by 1 base and J by 2 bases, with 7 bases between them. The CDR3 runs to 14 residues. CDR1 is SGHTA, CDR2 FQGNSA, per germline. In DNA form, the CDR3 reads TGTGCCAGCAGCTTAGGGGCCCTCACAGATACGCAGTATTTT. This encodes CASSLGALTDTQYF.

CDR3 in DNA: TGCGCCAGCAGCCAAGTTCTACGGACAGGGCGTTCGGCTGGAAACACCATATATTTT. This gives the protein CASSQVLRTGRSAGNTIYF. The chain is built from TRBV4-3 and TRBJ1-3, with 8 bases identical to TRBD1. V lost 1 base and J lost 2; bases outside the gene matches: 13. Per germline, CDR1 LGHNA and CDR2 YSLEER. The CDR3 has 19 amino acids.